The rows below give T cell receptor beta chains drawn from one sample of a study of T cell responses to AZD1222 COVID-19 vaccine. Libraries were prepared by immunoSEQ multiplex PCR; TCRdb keeps only in-frame clonotypes and omits some of them. The table lists some 250,000 clones, 94% of them singletons, with roughly 0.6% in the top ten. The specimen was peripheral blood, collected 28 days after the second AZD1222 dose. The source is an adult who received the AZD1222 COVID-19 vaccine. Each CDR3 is given with its conserved first and last residue. A D gene is named only where the DNA matches it firmly.

v_call	d_call	j_call	cdr3_aa
TRBV19	NA	TRBJ2-6	CASSIAGSVAGANVLTF
TRBV12-3/TRBV12-4	NA	TRBJ1-1	CASSPIAGRAFF
TRBV19	NA	TRBJ2-5	CASSMGNSGETQYF
TRBV27	TRBD2	TRBJ2-3	CASKVLLSSGISLPNTDTQYF
TRBV6-2/TRBV6-3	NA	TRBJ2-5	CASSYGAGNSRYF
TRBV18	TRBD1	TRBJ2-7	CASSPMDRPWEQYF
TRBV5-6	TRBD1	TRBJ1-2	CASSFGQGAYGYTF
TRBV14	NA	TRBJ2-7	CASSQGRNYEQYF
TRBV7-3	TRBD2	TRBJ2-2	CASSLQGLAVNANTGELFF
TRBV5-6	NA	TRBJ1-2	CASSANTGYGYTF
TRBV2	NA	TRBJ2-1	CASSATKGNEQFF
TRBV2	NA	TRBJ1-4	CASKQGINEKLFF
TRBV19	NA	TRBJ2-7	CASSVGSVPYEQYF
TRBV3-1/TRBV3-2	TRBD1	TRBJ1-1	CASSSGQGGLDTEAFF
TRBV5-6	TRBD1	TRBJ1-4	CASTRGGLGQLATNEKLFF
TRBV9	NA	TRBJ2-1	CASSPWGRGGYNEQFF
TRBV9	NA	NA	CASSPRAGTYEQYF
TRBV28	NA	TRBJ1-2	CASRFAGALGYGYTF
TRBV28	NA	TRBJ2-7	CASSFQGTYEQYF
TRBV2	TRBD1	TRBJ1-5	CASSAGTGKGNQPQHF
TRBV28	NA	TRBJ2-3	CASSPLTGDTDTQYF
TRBV29-1	TRBD1	TRBJ1-2	CSVVPQGVYGYTF
TRBV2	NA	TRBJ1-3	CASSEGTPGNTIYF
TRBV29-1	NA	TRBJ1-1	CSACWGEMNTEAFF
TRBV5-6	TRBD2	TRBJ2-1	CASSSGTSAYNEQFF
TRBV19	TRBD1	TRBJ1-5	CASEDRAFGGNQPQHF
TRBV28	TRBD1	TRBJ1-3	CATGDRPGNTIYF
TRBV7-2	NA	TRBJ2-2	CASSPRRAGELFF
TRBV2	NA	TRBJ1-3	CASTSVAGNTIYF
TRBV30	NA	TRBJ2-2	CAWSVRATGELFF
TRBV18	NA	TRBJ1-2	CASSLALDGYTF
TRBV28	TRBD1	TRBJ2-7	CASSGPGTGNYEQYF
TRBV5-1	NA	TRBJ2-7	CASTASGSYEQYF
TRBV5-4	TRBD1	TRBJ1-4	CASSSRQGLGEKLFF
TRBV6-2/TRBV6-3	TRBD2	TRBJ2-3	CASSGLAASTDTQYF
TRBV19	TRBD1	TRBJ2-4	CASRVGTGTIQYF
TRBV4-2	TRBD2	TRBJ2-2	CASSQDPGTSGTGELFF
TRBV5-4	NA	TRBJ2-5	CASSSKTQGGRPTQYF
TRBV7-2	TRBD2	TRBJ2-7	CASSLAGGPHEQYF
TRBV5-4	NA	TRBJ1-5	CASSVMGRSNQPQHF
TRBV25-1	NA	TRBJ2-7	CASSEYGRGDEQYF